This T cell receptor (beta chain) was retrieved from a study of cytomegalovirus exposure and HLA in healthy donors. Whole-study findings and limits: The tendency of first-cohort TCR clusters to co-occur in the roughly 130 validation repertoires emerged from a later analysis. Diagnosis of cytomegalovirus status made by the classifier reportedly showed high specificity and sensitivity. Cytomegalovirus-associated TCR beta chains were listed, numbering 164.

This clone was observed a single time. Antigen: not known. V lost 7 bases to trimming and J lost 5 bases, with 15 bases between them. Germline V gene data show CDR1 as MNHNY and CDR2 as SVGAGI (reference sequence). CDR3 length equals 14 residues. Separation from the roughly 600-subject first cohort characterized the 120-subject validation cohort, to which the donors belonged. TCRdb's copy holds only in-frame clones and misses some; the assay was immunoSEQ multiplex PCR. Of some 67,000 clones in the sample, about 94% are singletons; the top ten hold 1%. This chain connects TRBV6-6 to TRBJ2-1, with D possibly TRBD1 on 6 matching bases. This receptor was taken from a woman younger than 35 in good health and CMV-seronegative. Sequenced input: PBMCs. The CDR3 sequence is CASNLRTANNEQFF. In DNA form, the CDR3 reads TGTGCCAGCAACCTAAGGACAGCCAACAATGAGCAGTTCTTC.